The 22 T cell receptor beta chains reported below all come from one sample, sequenced in a study of response to subunit inactivated influenza vaccine. MiXCR was run by TCRdb on the RT-PCR reads, yielding one entry per CDR3 protein. The sample holds 650,000 to 800,000 distinct CDR3 sequences, 11% to 15% seen once. This sample comprised PBMCs from blood, obtained 14 to 15 days before vaccination. The receptors originated from a man aged 50-60 years who received an inactivated influenza vaccine.

This clonotype showed up just a few times. V and J are TRBV11-2 and TRBJ2-2, with 11 bases aligning to TRBD2. Germline loops: CDR1 SGHAT, CDR2 FQNNGV. CDR3 length: 16 residues. Trimming cost V 7 bases and J 4 bases; bases outside gene matches: 8. The CDR3: CASMVAGGPGTGELFF. The DNA for the CDR3 is TGTGCCAGCATGGTAGCGGGGGGGCCGGGCACCGGGGAGCTGTTTTTT.

V gene TRBV24-1 combines with J gene TRBJ2-2, with 7 bases that match TRBD1. J was trimmed by 4 bases and V by 4 bases; bases with no gene match: 5. This CDR3 has 15 residues. Germline V gives CDR1 KGHDR, CDR2 SFDVKD. The CDR3 bases are TGTGCCACCAGTGACTCGGGACAGCTCACCGGGGAGCTGTTTTTT. Translation: CATSDSGQLTGELFF.

The CDR3 nucleotides are TGTGCCAGCAGTAGGTCGGGCCCCGACTACACCTTC. Its translation: CASSRSGPDYTF. J is TRBJ1-2 and V is TRBV6-2 or TRBV6-3; D unclear. Germline loops: CDR1 MNHEY, CDR2 SVGEGT. Trimming left V 5 bases short and J 10 bases short, with 14 bases between. CDR3 length: 12 residues.

The V and J genes are TRBV20-1 and TRBJ2-1; 10 bases agree with TRBD2. The V gene's germline CDR1 is DFQATT and CDR2 SNEGSKA (reference sequence). With V trimmed by 3 bases and J by 7 bases, 6 bases remained unmatched. CDR3 size: 14 residues. In DNA, the CDR3 is TGCAGTGCTAGCGACCTTAGCGGGAGGAATGAGCAGTTCTTC. The encoded protein is CSASDLSGRNEQFF.

The V call is TRBV7-6, the J call TRBJ1-2, with no clear D. V lost 0 bases and J lost 4, with 9 bases in between. The CDR3 covers 14 residues. CDR1 and CDR2 from the germline V gene are SGHVS and FNYEAQ. The CDR3 DNA sequence: TGTGCCAGCAGCTTAGCGGAGGGAACCTATGGCTACACCTTC. Its protein is CASSLAEGTYGYTF.

The genes are TRBV6-2 or TRBV6-3 and TRBJ1-1; tentatively, D is TRBD1 (6 bases). Germline V CDR1 and CDR2: MNHEY, SVGEGT. Trimming cost V 2 bases and J 5 bases, with 15 bases left between them. The CDR3 loop spans 15 amino acids. CDR3 loop: CASSYLRTGRTEAFF. CDR3 in DNA: TGTGCCAGCAGTTACCTGCGTACAGGGAGGACTGAAGCTTTCTTT.

This chain links TRBV12-3 or TRBV12-4 with TRBJ1-2; D not certain. The CDR3 extends over 13 amino acids. The V end was cut by 6 bases, the J end by 4 bases, with 12 bases between. CDR3 in amino acids: CASRRELSYGYTF. As DNA, the CDR3 is TGTGCCAGCAGAAGGGAATTGAGCTATGGCTACACCTTC.

V usage is TRBV28 and J usage is TRBJ2-1; TRBD2 agrees at 11 bases. V lost 5 bases and J lost 5; bases outside the gene matches: 8. The V gene's germline CDR1 is MDHEN and CDR2 SYDVKM. The CDR3 loop spans 16 amino acids. CDR3 nucleotide sequence: TGTGCCAGCAGTACCTACGGGGGACTAGCGGACAATGAGCAGTTCTTC. It is translated as CASSTYGGLADNEQFF.

The chain is built from TRBV27 and TRBJ1-6; D ambiguous. The V gene's germline CDR1 is MNHEY and CDR2 SMNVEV (reference sequence). This CDR3 is built from 13 residues. The V and J ends lost 3 bases and 2 bases respectively, with 2 bases between them. The CDR3 DNA sequence: TGTGCCAGCAGTTTTACCTATAATTCACCCCTCCACTTT. It codes for CASSFTYNSPLHF.

This clonotype was recorded many times. V and J are TRBV4-3 and TRBJ2-7; TRBD2 aligns across 7 bases. Trimming took 0 bases from V and 3 from J; bases not matched to a gene: 8. Per the germline V gene, CDR1 is LGHNA and CDR2 is YSLEER. CDR3 length: 16 residues. For the CDR3, the DNA is TGCGCCAGCAGCCAAGATCGAAGCGGGGACCGCTACGAGCAGTACTTC. Its translation: CASSQDRSGDRYEQYF.

This clonotype came up a few times. V gene TRBV20-1 combines with J gene TRBJ2-7, with D possibly being TRBD2 (5 bases). The CDR3 is 15 amino acids. V gave up 1 base and J gave up 3 bases, with 16 bases separating them. Germline CDR1 and CDR2: DFQATT and SNEGSKA (reference sequence). The CDR3 DNA reads as TGCAGTGCTAGAGCGAACGGGGATGGGTACTACGAGCAGTACTTC. This sequence encodes CSARANGDGYYEQYF.

CDR3 in amino acids: CASRWGGPSYNEQFF. CDR3 DNA sequence: TGTGCCAGCAGGTGGGGGGGTCCCTCCTACAATGAGCAGTTCTTC. The chain links TRBV6-2 or TRBV6-3 to TRBJ2-1, with 7 nucleotides matching TRBD2. Germline CDR1 is MNHEY and CDR2 is SVGEGT. With 6 bases clipped from V and 0 bases from J, the junction kept 5 bases outside the gene matches. The CDR3 runs to 15 residues.

The chain carries TRBV6-1 and TRBJ2-7, with D maybe TRBD2 (6 bases). The germline gives CDR1 MNHNS, CDR2 SASEGT. CDR3 length: 14 amino acids. V was trimmed by 5 bases and J by 7 bases, leaving 18 bases between them. The CDR3, as DNA: TGTGCCAGCAGTCCCGCGGGGATATTGGAGGAGCAGTACTTC. The encoded protein is CASSPAGILEEQYF.

A few counts support this clonotype. The chain is built from TRBV5-1 and TRBJ1-4; D gene uncertain. This CDR3 has 15 amino acids. CDR1 and CDR2 (germline): SGHRS, YFSETQ. Trimming cost V 0 bases and J 4 bases, with 10 bases left between them. This chain's CDR3 is CASSLALEGNEKLFF. CDR3 nucleotide sequence: TGCGCCAGCAGCTTGGCATTGGAGGGTAATGAAAAACTGTTTTTT.

CDR3 in amino acids: CSAQRGDLSSYNEQFF. The CDR3 coding sequence is TGCAGTGCCCAGAGAGGAGACCTGAGCTCCTACAATGAGCAGTTCTTC. The chain employs TRBV20-1 and TRBJ2-1; D gene ambiguous. CDR3 length: 16 amino acids. Germline assignment: CDR1 DFQATT and CDR2 SNEGSKA (reference sequence). Trimming removed 6 bases from V and 0 bases from J, with 18 bases in between.

This clonotype was recorded a few times. The rearrangement links TRBV12-3 or TRBV12-4 to TRBJ1-2, with D possibly TRBD1 on 5 matching bases. The CDR3 is made up of 15 amino acids. V lost 4 bases, J lost 6 bases, and 18 bases lay in between. The CDR3 nucleotides are TGTGCCAGCAGTTCATCTATGGACAATGGGGATGGCTACACCTTC. Translating gives CASSSSMDNGDGYTF.

V is TRBV20-1 and J is TRBJ2-5, with D possibly called TRBD1 or TRBD2 (5 bases each). The CDR3 has 14 amino acids. Trimming removed 5 bases from V and 5 bases from J, with 18 bases in between. Germline loops: CDR1 DFQATT, CDR2 SNEGSKA (reference sequence). CDR3 bases: TGCAGTGCTTCCGGGACCGCATTCTCCGAGACCCAGTACTTC. Its translation is CSASGTAFSETQYF.

The V and J genes are TRBV3-1 and TRBJ1-6; TRBD1 matches at 8 bases. Germline V gives CDR1 LGHDT, CDR2 YNNKEL (reference sequence). The CDR3 loop spans 14 amino acids. After removal of 5 bases from V and 7 bases from J, the junction contained 4 bases not matched to a gene. The CDR3 DNA follows: TGTGCCAGCAGCAACCGGGACAGGAATTCACCCCTCCACTTT. Protein: CASSNRDRNSPLHF.

The chain recombines TRBV20-1 with TRBJ2-7; D possibly corresponds to TRBD1 (5 bases). Germline loops: CDR1 DFQATT, CDR2 SNEGSKA (reference sequence). The germline V and J ends were trimmed by 1 base and 4 bases, with 8 bases remaining between them. The CDR3 is made up of 12 amino acids. CDR3 in amino acids: CSARVGEYEQYF. CDR3 nucleotides: TGCAGTGCTAGAGTAGGGGAATACGAGCAGTACTTC.

This clonotype was observed a handful of times. The chain uses TRBV12-3 or TRBV12-4 and TRBJ1-5, with D hard to call. The CDR3 spans 13 residues. The germline V and J ends were trimmed by 4 bases and 6 bases, with 10 bases remaining between them. The CDR3 protein is CASSSTEGQPQHF. The CDR3 nucleotides read TGTGCCAGCAGTTCCACGGAAGGTCAGCCCCAGCATTTT.

This chain joins TRBV28 and TRBJ2-1, with D possibly TRBD2 on 6 matching bases. CDR1 and CDR2 (germline): MDHEN, SYDVKM. The V gene lost 6 bases and the J gene lost 4 bases, with 13 bases spanning the gap. CDR3 length: 14 residues. The CDR3 DNA follows: TGTGCCAGCAGGTCGACTAGGACTTACAATGAGCAGTTCTTC. Translated, it gives CASRSTRTYNEQFF.

A few counts support this clonotype. V usage is TRBV7-2 and J usage is TRBJ2-3; D possibly corresponds to TRBD1 (7 bases). Between the trimmed V and J ends, which lost 1 base and 6 bases, there was a span of 11 bases. From germline, CDR1 is SGHTA and CDR2 FQGNSA. CDR3 length: 14 amino acids. CDR3 sequence (DNA): TGTGCCAGCAGCTTAGTGACAGGGAGGGATACGCAGTATTTT. The encoded protein is CASSLVTGRDTQYF.